A single sample gave rise to the 11 T cell receptor beta chains below, sequenced in a study of blood T cell repertoires in COVID-19. Sequencing was performed with immunoSEQ multiplex PCR; in TCRdb, only in-frame clones are kept and a portion is missing. Of about 310,000 clones in the sample, about nine tenths were seen once. Source material: PBMCs or T cells enriched from blood (not recorded which). These TCRs come from a woman aged 40 to 50 who had recovered from COVID-19.

The chain employs TRBV11-2 and TRBJ1-2; D might be TRBD1 (5 bases). The CDR3 contains 13 residues. With 3 bases removed from V and 6 bases from J, the gap between germline ends came to 11 bases. Germline loops: CDR1 SGHAT, CDR2 FQNNGV. CDR3 nucleotides: TGTGCCAGCAGCTTGGGGGGAGTAGATGGCTACACCTTC. Protein product: CASSLGGVDGYTF. Together with reference TRBV11-2 and TRBJ1-2, the CDR3 gives the full variable domain: EAGVAQSPRYKIIEKRQSVAFWCNPISGHATLYWYQQILGQGPKLLIQFQNNGVVDDSQLPKDRFSAERLKGVDSTLKIQPAKLEDSAVYLCASSLGGVDGYTFGSGTRLTVV.

The chain recombines TRBV20-1 with TRBJ2-3; D is uncertain. Looked up from germline, CDR1 is DFQATT and CDR2 is SNEGSKA (reference sequence). Trimming stripped 3 bases from V and 4 bases from J, with 5 bases between. The CDR3 is 11 amino acids. CDR3 sequence reads: CSASLADTQYF. DNA of the CDR3: TGCAGTGCTAGTCTTGCAGATACGCAGTATTTT.

The chain is built from TRBV7-2 and TRBJ2-7, with 10 bases that match TRBD1. CDR3 length: 14 amino acids. CDR1 and CDR2 (germline): SGHTA, FQGNSA. With V trimmed by 3 bases and J by 6 bases, 5 bases remained unmatched. DNA for the CDR3: TGTGCCAGCAGCTTGGGACAGGGGTTGGTCGAGCAGTACTTC. Translating gives CASSLGQGLVEQYF.

The chain employs TRBV27 and TRBJ1-5; 10 bases line up with TRBD1. The length of the CDR3 is 14 residues. J gave up 4 bases and V 8 bases, and 5 bases lay outside the gene matches. CDR1 and CDR2 (germline): MNHEY, SMNVEV (reference sequence). CDR3 sequence: CASRDRGGNQPQHF. CDR3 DNA sequence: TGTGCCAGCCGGGACAGGGGAGGGAATCAGCCCCAGCATTTT.

The V and J genes are TRBV7-9 and TRBJ1-5, with a weak D call TRBD1 (6 bases). V was clipped by 5 bases and J by 5 bases, with 10 bases between them. This CDR3 contains 13 residues. Germline CDR1 and CDR2: SEHNR and FQNEAQ (reference sequence). The CDR3: CASSQAGDQPQHF. The CDR3 DNA sequence: TGTGCCAGCAGCCAAGCAGGGGATCAGCCCCAGCATTTT.

The chain combines TRBV5-4 with TRBJ2-1; perhaps TRBD2 as D (6 bases). The V and J ends lost 1 base and 9 bases respectively, with 11 bases between them. Looked up from germline, CDR1 is SGHNT and CDR2 is YYREEE (reference sequence). The CDR3 has 13 amino acids. The CDR3 spells CASSLWRGGEQFF. In DNA, the CDR3 is TGTGCCAGCAGCTTGTGGAGGGGAGGTGAGCAGTTCTTC.

This clone was observed a handful of times. J is TRBJ2-7 and V is TRBV19, with 9 positions matching TRBD1. V was pared by 7 bases and J by 3 bases, with 10 bases of the junction left unmatched. This CDR3 is 15 amino acids long. CDR1 and CDR2 (germline): LNHDA, SQIVND (reference sequence). The CDR3 DNA reads TGTGCCAGTACCATCGCTTTGACAGGGGGCTACGAGCAGTACTTC. Amino acid sequence: CASTIALTGGYEQYF.

This clone was found a few times. The genes are TRBV7-3 and TRBJ1-1; D is perhaps TRBD1 (6 bases). The V end was cut by 1 base, the J end by 2 bases, with 14 bases between. CDR1 and CDR2 from the germline V gene are SGHTA and FQGTGA. The CDR3 totals 16 residues. CDR3 coding DNA: TGTGCCAGCAGCTTAAGGGCAGGGGATGATAACACTGAAGCTTTCTTT. Translation: CASSLRAGDDNTEAFF.

The genes are TRBV28 and TRBJ2-5, with 7 bases fitting TRBD1. Germline V gene data show CDR1 as MDHEN and CDR2 as SYDVKM. V lost 8 bases, J lost 4 bases, and 4 bases stayed unmatched. The CDR3 runs to 12 residues. The CDR3 nucleotides are TGTGCCAGCCAACAGGGGTTAGAGACCCAGTACTTC. Its translation is CASQQGLETQYF.

The chain carries TRBV30 and TRBJ2-1, with 7 bases aligning to TRBD2. The CDR3 runs to 11 residues. Trimming took 5 bases from V and 10 from J; bases not matched to a gene: 5. Looked up from germline, CDR1 is GTSNPN and CDR2 is SVGIG (reference sequence). In DNA, the CDR3 is TGTGCCTGGGTATGGGGAGGGGAGCAGTTCTTC. Protein sequence: CAWVWGGEQFF.

The chain links TRBV5-1 to TRBJ2-1, with D perhaps TRBD1 (6 bases). The CDR3 spans 15 residues. In germline, CDR1 is SGHRS, CDR2 YFSETQ. V shed 0 bases and J shed 3 bases, with 10 bases lying between them. CDR3 DNA sequence: TGCGCCAGCAGCTTGGACCCAGGGGACTACAATGAGCAGTTCTTC. Protein: CASSLDPGDYNEQFF. Full variable domain (rest looked up from reference TRBV5-1 and TRBJ2-1): KAGVTQTPRYLIKTRGQQVTLSCSPISGHRSVSWYQQTPGQGLQFLFEYFSETQRNKGNFPGRFSGRQFSNSRSEMNVSTLELGDSALYLCASSLDPGDYNEQFFGPGTRLTVL.